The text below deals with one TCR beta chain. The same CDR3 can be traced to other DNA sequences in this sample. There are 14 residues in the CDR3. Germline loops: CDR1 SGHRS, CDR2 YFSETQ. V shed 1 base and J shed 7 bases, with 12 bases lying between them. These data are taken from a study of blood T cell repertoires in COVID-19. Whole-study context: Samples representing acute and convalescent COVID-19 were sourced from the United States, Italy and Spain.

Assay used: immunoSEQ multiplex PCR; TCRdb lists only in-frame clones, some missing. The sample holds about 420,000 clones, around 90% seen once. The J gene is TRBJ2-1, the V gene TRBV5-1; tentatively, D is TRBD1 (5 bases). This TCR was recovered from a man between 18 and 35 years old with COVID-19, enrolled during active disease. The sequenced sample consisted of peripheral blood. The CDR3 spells CASSLSGARNEQFF. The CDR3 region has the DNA TGCGCCAGCAGCTTGTCTGGGGCCCGGAATGAGCAGTTCTTC.